This T cell receptor beta chain appears in the sequencing data of a study of T cells in Graves' hyperthyroidism and ophthalmopathy. General observations from the study: Blood also held most thyroid clonotypes expanded beyond 0.001. Ophthalmopathy, as predicted by the model, came a median around 7 months after the prediction.

Germline assignment: CDR1 LGHDT and CDR2 YNNKEL (reference sequence). This CDR3 region has 14 residues. V was cut by 1 base and J by 4 bases, with 7 bases left in between. Amplified TCR beta CDR3 regions derived from RNA transcripts. First-round RT-PCR with HTBI primers amplified the TCR CDR3 region. TCRdb reprocessed the multiplex PCR reads via MiXCR and lists one record per CDR3 protein. The profile shows about 200,000 distinct CDR3 sequences, about a sixth of them singletons. Diagnostic assessment was based on clinical symptoms, serum thyroxine and TRAb, thyroid ultrasound and orbital computed tomography. This clonotype was recorded at least ten times. The antigen remains unidentified.

This chain uses TRBV3-1 with TRBJ2-2; D not certain. Sample: blood. The TCR originated in a woman in her fifties or sixties with Graves' hyperthyroidism. The CDR3 DNA reads TGTGCCAGCAGCCAAGGGATAGGCACCGGGGAGCTGTTTTTT. Amino acids: CASSQGIGTGELFF. Together with reference TRBV3-1 and TRBJ2-2, the CDR3 gives the full variable domain: DTAVSQTPKYLVTQMGNDKSIKCEQNLGHDTMYWYKQDSKKFLKIMFSYNNKELIINETVPNRFSPKSPDKAHLNLHINSLELGDSAVYFCASSQGIGTGELFFGEGSRLTVL.